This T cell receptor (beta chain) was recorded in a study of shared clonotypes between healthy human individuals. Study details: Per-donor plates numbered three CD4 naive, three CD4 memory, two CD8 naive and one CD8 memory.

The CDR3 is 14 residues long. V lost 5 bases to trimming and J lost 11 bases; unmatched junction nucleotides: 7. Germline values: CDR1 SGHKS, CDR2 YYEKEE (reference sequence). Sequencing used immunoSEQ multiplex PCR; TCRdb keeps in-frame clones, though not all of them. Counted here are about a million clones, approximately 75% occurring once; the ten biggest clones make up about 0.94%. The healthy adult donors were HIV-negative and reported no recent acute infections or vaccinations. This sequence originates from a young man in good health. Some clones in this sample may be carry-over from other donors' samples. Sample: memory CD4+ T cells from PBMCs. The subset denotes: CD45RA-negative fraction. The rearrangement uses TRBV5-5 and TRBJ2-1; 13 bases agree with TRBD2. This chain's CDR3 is CASRPGLAGWKQFF. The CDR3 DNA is TGTGCCAGCAGACCGGGACTAGCGGGGTGGAAGCAGTTCTTC.